This T cell receptor (beta chain) derives from a study of Ad26.COV2.S vaccination and SARS-CoV-2 variants. General observations from the study: Breadth measured for non-spike TCRs was similar across vaccine and placebo recipients.

The V end lost 4 bases, the J end lost 0 bases, and 11 bases lay between the germline ends. Germline CDR1 reads SGHTS; CDR2 reads YDEGEE. This CDR3 has 15 residues. The table came from immunoSEQ multiplex PCR; TCRdb's copy has only in-frame clones and leaves some out. The data contain approximately 400,000 clones, 92% of them singletons. This clone was found once. Its target is not known. The receptor's source is a human donor who had recovered from COVID-19. This chain connects TRBV5-8 to TRBJ2-4, with a weak D call TRBD1 (5 bases). Sequencing was performed on peripheral blood, taken after recovery from COVID-19. Written as DNA, the CDR3 is TGTGCCAGCAGCCAAGGACAAGTAGCCAAAAACATTCAGTACTTC. Protein sequence: CASSQGQVAKNIQYF. Full variable domain (rest looked up from reference TRBV5-8 and TRBJ2-4): EAGVTQSPTHLIKTRGQQATLRCSPISGHTSVYWYQQALGLGLQFLLWYDEGEERNRGNFPPRFSGRQFPNYSSELNVNALELEDSALYLCASSQGQVAKNIQYFGAGTRLSVL.